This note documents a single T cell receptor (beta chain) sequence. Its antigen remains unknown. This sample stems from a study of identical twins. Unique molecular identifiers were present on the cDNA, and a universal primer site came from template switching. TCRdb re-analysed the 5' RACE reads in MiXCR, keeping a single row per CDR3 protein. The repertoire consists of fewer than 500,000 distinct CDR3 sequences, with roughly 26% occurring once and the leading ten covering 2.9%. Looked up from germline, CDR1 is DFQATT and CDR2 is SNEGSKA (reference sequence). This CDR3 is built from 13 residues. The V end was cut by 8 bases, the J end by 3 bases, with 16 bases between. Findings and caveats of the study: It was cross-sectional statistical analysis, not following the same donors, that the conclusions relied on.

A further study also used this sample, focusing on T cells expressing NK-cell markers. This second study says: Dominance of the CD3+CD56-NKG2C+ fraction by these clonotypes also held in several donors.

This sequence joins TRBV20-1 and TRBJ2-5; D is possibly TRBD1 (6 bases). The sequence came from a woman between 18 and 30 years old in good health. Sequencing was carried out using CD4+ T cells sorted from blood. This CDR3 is CSSLGAGKETQYF. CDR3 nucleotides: TGCAGTTCCCTGGGGGCCGGGAAAGAGACCCAGTACTTC.